This TCR beta chain was observed in a study of somatic mutations in cytotoxic T cells in rheumatoid arthritis. Overall study context: Nearly 100% purity was obtained when some V beta antibody-stained T-cell populations were flow-sorted; these included V beta1+ cells sequenced for TCRB.

Points from the study as a whole: Some patients, about an eighth of the roughly 65, had a largest CD8+ clone that exceeded 20% of CD8+ cells. The slight TRBV07 underrepresentation in rheumatoid arthritis patients received no adjustment for multiple comparisons.

V lost 1 base, J lost 4 bases, and 9 bases lay in between. The germline gives CDR1 SEHNR, CDR2 FQNEAQ (reference sequence). CDR3 length: 14 amino acids. Generated by immunoSEQ multiplex PCR, the TCRdb table keeps only in-frame clones and is missing some. The sample carries about 10,000 clones, approximately 70% recorded once. As for this clone: Its specificity is not known.

The CD4+ and CD8+ fractions came from positive magnetic bead selection and were purity-checked by flow cytometry. This sequence was found in a man in his sixties in good health. Sequenced material: CD8+ T cells sorted from blood. The J gene is TRBJ2-3, the V gene TRBV7-9; no definite D call. In DNA form, the CDR3 reads TGTGCCAGCAGCTTAGGCGGTCGGCCAGATACGCAGTATTTT. Residues: CASSLGGRPDTQYF.